This TCR beta chain was retrieved from a study of T cell clonotyping in hematopoietic cell transplantation. Clones were read by immunoSEQ multiplex PCR, and TCRdb kept only the in-frame ones, dropping some. The table includes around 28,000 clones, roughly 91% detected once. Stated time point: recipient sample about 28 days before transplant, after cytoreduction. Unmatched junction bases numbered 4, after V lost 0 bases and J lost 7 bases. This CDR3 has 14 residues. The germline V gene has CDR1 SGHDT and CDR2 YYEEEE. Sequencing was performed on peripheral blood mononuclear cells, taken before stem cell transplant. J is TRBJ2-7 and V is TRBV5-6, with 10 bases lining up with TRBD2. The source of this sequence is a man between 50 and 59 years old with acute myeloid leukemia. Some clones in this sample may be carry-over from other donors' samples. CDR3 loop: CASSLVLAGEEQYF. The CDR3 nucleotides are TGTGCCAGCAGCTTGGTTCTAGCGGGAGAAGAGCAGTACTTC.